The 14 T cell receptor beta chains listed next were all sequenced from one sample in a study of cytomegalovirus exposure and HLA in healthy donors. Sequencing was performed with immunoSEQ multiplex PCR; in TCRdb, only in-frame clones are kept and a portion is missing. The sample lists hundreds of thousands of clones; more than 80% were seen once. The sequenced sample was PBMCs. The receptor set was obtained from a woman between 18 and 29 years old in good health and CMV-seronegative.

The chain has TRBV4-1 and TRBJ1-1; D might be TRBD1 (5 bases). The CDR3 is 14 residues long. From germline, CDR1 is MGHRA and CDR2 YSYEKL. V lost 4 bases and J lost 3, with 12 bases in between. CDR3 loop: CASSRTGGDTEAFF. The CDR3 nucleotides are TGCGCCAGCAGCCGAACCGGAGGGGACACTGAAGCTTTCTTT.

This chain joins TRBV5-1 and TRBJ2-5, with 13 bases fitting TRBD2. The CDR3 has 17 amino acids. Trimming removed 4 bases from V and 4 bases from J; junction bases left unmatched: 10. Germline V gene lookup returns CDR1 SGHRS and CDR2 YFSETQ. Written as DNA, the CDR3 is TGCGCCAGCAGCCGTATAGGACTAGCGGGAGTCGGAGAGACCCAGTACTTC. This encodes CASSRIGLAGVGETQYF.

The rearrangement links TRBV2 to TRBJ2-7; the D gene is possibly TRBD1 (5 bases). This CDR3 has 15 amino acids. Germline V gene sequence: CDR1 SNHLY, CDR2 FYNNEI. V was shortened by 4 bases and J by 2 bases, with 15 bases between the two germline ends. The CDR3 here is CASSGLRERPYEQYF. As DNA, the CDR3 is TGTGCCAGCAGTGGACTCAGGGAAAGACCCTACGAGCAGTACTTC.

This clone turned up a few times. The CDR3 is CASSLEESYEQYF. The CDR3, as DNA: TGTGCCAGCAGCTTAGAGGAGAGCTACGAGCAGTACTTC. The V and J genes are TRBV7-8 and TRBJ2-7; D is unresolved. Trimming left V 1 base short and J 3 bases short, with 7 bases between. The CDR3 has 13 amino acids. Germline-derived CDR1 and CDR2 are SGHVS and FQNEAQ.

V gene TRBV13 combines with J gene TRBJ2-1; D is possibly TRBD2 (5 bases). Germline CDR1 PRHDT, CDR2 FYEKMQ (reference sequence). The CDR3 spans 15 residues. The V end lost 6 bases, the J end lost 7 bases, and 19 bases lay between the germline ends. The CDR3 DNA follows: TGTGCCAGCAGTCAGACCCCCGGCGGGCGTAATGAGCAGTTCTTC. It translates to CASSQTPGGRNEQFF. Variable domain in full (rest from reference TRBV13 and TRBJ2-1): AAGVIQSPRHLIKEKRETATLKCYPIPRHDTVYWYQQGPGQDPQFLISFYEKMQSDKGSIPDRFSAQQFSDYHSELNMSSLELGDSALYFCASSQTPGGRNEQFFGPGTRLTVL.

The gene calls are TRBV14 and TRBJ1-2; 8 nucleotides align to TRBD1. The CDR3 totals 15 residues. Germline trimming cut 3 bases from V and 10 bases from J; bases unmatched to any gene: 13. Germline V gene data show CDR1 as SGHDN and CDR2 as FVKESK. The CDR3 DNA reads TGTGCCAGCAGCCAGCAGGGGGCACGGGGACGTCTCTACACCTTC. This encodes CASSQQGARGRLYTF.

This chain joins TRBV4-2 and TRBJ2-7, with 10 bases aligning to TRBD2. The V and J ends lost 1 base and 4 bases, in that order; junction bases with no gene match: 10. CDR1 and CDR2 (germline): LGHNA, YNFKEQ. The CDR3 is 17 amino acids. CDR3 sequence reads: CASSQVRARTSGYEQYF. In DNA, the CDR3 is TGTGCCAGCAGCCAAGTCCGTGCGCGGACTAGCGGATACGAGCAGTACTTC.

About this clone: This CDR3 is also generated by other DNA sequences in the sample. V usage is TRBV28 and J usage is TRBJ2-7; possible D gene TRBD1, 6 bases. Germline CDR1 is MDHEN and CDR2 is SYDVKM. This CDR3 contains 12 residues. Trimming removed 6 bases from V and 1 base from J, with 7 bases in between. CDR3 nucleotides: TGTGCCAGCAGAACAGGGTCCTACGAGCAGTACTTC. It yields the protein CASRTGSYEQYF.

The chain employs TRBV27 and TRBJ1-5, with TRBD1 identical over 8 bases. In germline, CDR1 is MNHEY, CDR2 SMNVEV (reference sequence). The CDR3 length is 15 residues. J gave up 4 bases and V 5 bases, and 7 bases lay outside the gene matches. CDR3 amino acids: CASSGQGGDNQPQHF. The DNA of the CDR3 is TGTGCCAGCAGTGGACAGGGTGGGGATAATCAGCCCCAGCATTTT.

This clone showed up just a few times. V usage is TRBV7-2 and J usage is TRBJ1-6; D uncertain. Looked up from germline, CDR1 is SGHTA and CDR2 is FQGNSA. Trimming cost V 4 bases and J 9 bases, with 10 bases left between them. This CDR3 is built from 13 residues. The CDR3 nucleotides are TGTGCCAGCAGCTCCGCAGGAGGTTCACCCCTCCACTTT. Translation: CASSSAGGSPLHF.

The chain combines TRBV7-9 with TRBJ1-4; D unclear. Germline values: CDR1 SEHNR, CDR2 FQNEAQ (reference sequence). The CDR3 spans 15 residues. With 6 bases removed from V and 4 bases from J, the gap between germline ends came to 15 bases. The CDR3 here is CASRHEFRGNEKLFF. Written as DNA, the CDR3 is TGTGCCAGCAGACACGAGTTCCGGGGTAATGAAAAACTGTTTTTT.

The genes are TRBV2 and TRBJ1-1; TRBD1 aligns across 7 bases. The trim removed 7 bases at V and 3 bases at J, leaving 5 bases unmatched. The CDR3 runs 13 residues. Germline-derived CDR1 and CDR2 are SNHLY and FYNNEI. Here the CDR3 reads CASNSGQYTEAFF. For the CDR3, the DNA is TGTGCCAGCAACTCGGGACAGTACACTGAAGCTTTCTTT. The entire variable domain, with the rest obtained from reference TRBV2 and TRBJ1-1, is as follows: EPEVTQTPSHQVTQMGQEVILRCVPISNHLYFYWYRQILGQKVEFLVSFYNNEISEKSEIFDDQFSVERPDGSNFTLKIRSTKLEDSAMYFCASNSGQYTEAFFGQGTRLTVV.

The chain's CDR3 is CASSFGGVYQPQHF. The CDR3 nucleotides are TGTGCCAGCAGCTTCGGGGGGGTATATCAGCCCCAGCATTTT. The chain links TRBV5-6 to TRBJ1-5, with D perhaps TRBD1 (5 bases). Trimming removed 2 bases from V and 5 bases from J, with 11 bases in between. CDR1 and CDR2 from the germline V gene are SGHDT and YYEEEE. The CDR3 is made up of 14 amino acids.

This clone was counted once. V is TRBV7-9 and J is TRBJ1-5, with TRBD1 matching over 10 bases. CDR3 size: 15 residues. The trim removed 7 bases at V and 4 bases at J, leaving 7 bases unmatched. CDR1 is SEHNR and CDR2 is FQNEAQ in the germline V gene (reference sequence). The CDR3 region is CASNHGTGVNQPQHF. CDR3 bases: TGTGCCAGCAACCATGGGACAGGGGTTAATCAGCCCCAGCATTTT.